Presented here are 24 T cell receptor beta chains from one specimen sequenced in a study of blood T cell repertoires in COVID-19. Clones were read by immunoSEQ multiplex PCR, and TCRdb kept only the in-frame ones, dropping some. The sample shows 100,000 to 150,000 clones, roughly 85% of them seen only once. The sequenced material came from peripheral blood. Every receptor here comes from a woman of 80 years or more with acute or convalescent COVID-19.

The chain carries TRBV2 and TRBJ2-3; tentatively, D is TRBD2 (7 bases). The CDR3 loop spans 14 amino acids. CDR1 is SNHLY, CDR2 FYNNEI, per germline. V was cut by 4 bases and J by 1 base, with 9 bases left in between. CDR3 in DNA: TGTGCCAGCAGTGGGCGGGGGCGCACAGATACGCAGTATTTT. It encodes CASSGRGRTDTQYF.

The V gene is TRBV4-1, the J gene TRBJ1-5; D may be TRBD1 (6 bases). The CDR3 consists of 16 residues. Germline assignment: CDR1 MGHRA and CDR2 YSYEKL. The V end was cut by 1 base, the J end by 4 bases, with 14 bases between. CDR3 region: CASSQVKGQNNQPQHF. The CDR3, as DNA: TGCGCCAGCAGCCAAGTCAAAGGACAGAATAATCAGCCCCAGCATTTT.

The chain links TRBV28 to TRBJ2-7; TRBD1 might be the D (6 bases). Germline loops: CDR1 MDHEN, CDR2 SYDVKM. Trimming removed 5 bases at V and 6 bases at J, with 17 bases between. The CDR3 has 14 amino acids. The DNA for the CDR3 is TGTGCCAGCAGTACTCATACAGGGCGTCGCGAGCAGTACGTC. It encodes CASSTHTGRREQYV.

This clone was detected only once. CDR3 coding DNA: TGTGCCAGCAGCTTAGGGATGGGACTATATAATTCACCCCTCCACTTT. The encoded protein is CASSLGMGLYNSPLHF. The chain carries TRBV11-2 and TRBJ1-6; D perhaps matches TRBD1 (5 bases). The CDR3 is 16 amino acids. Germline V CDR1 and CDR2: SGHAT, FQNNGV. V dropped 1 base and J dropped 4 bases, with 11 bases sitting between them. The full variable domain, completed using reference TRBV11-2 and TRBJ1-6, is EAGVAQSPRYKIIEKRQSVAFWCNPISGHATLYWYQQILGQGPKLLIQFQNNGVVDDSQLPKDRFSAERLKGVDSTLKIQPAKLEDSAVYLCASSLGMGLYNSPLHFGNGTRLTVT.

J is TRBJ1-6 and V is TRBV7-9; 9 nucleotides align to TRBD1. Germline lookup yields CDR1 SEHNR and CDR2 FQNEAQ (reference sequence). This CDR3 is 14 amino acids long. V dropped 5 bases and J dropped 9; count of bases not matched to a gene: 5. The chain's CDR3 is CASSRQGEGSPLHF. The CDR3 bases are TGTGCCAGCAGCCGACAGGGGGAAGGTTCACCCCTCCACTTT.

The CDR3 protein is CASSIGRGSSNQPQHF. CDR3 nucleotide sequence: TGTGCCAGTAGTATAGGGAGGGGTTCTAGCAATCAGCCCCAGCATTTT. The gene calls are TRBV19 and TRBJ1-5; a possible D gene is TRBD1 (5 bases). CDR3 length: 16 residues. Trimming took off 1 base at V and 0 bases at J, with 10 bases between the two ends. Germline V gene data show CDR1 as LNHDA and CDR2 as SQIVND (reference sequence).

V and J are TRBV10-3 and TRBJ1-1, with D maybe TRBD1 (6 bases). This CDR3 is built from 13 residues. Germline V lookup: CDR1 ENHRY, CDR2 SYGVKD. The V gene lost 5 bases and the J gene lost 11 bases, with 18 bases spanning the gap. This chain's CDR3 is CAISFGTTGEAFF. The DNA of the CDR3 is TGTGCCATCAGTTTCGGGACAACCGGTGAGGCTTTCTTT.

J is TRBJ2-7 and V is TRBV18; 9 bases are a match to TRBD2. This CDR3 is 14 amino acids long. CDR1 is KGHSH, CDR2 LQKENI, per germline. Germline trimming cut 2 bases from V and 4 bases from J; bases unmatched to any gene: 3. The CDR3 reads CASSPGLAGYEQYF. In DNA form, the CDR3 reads TGTGCCAGCTCACCAGGCCTAGCGGGGTACGAGCAGTACTTC.

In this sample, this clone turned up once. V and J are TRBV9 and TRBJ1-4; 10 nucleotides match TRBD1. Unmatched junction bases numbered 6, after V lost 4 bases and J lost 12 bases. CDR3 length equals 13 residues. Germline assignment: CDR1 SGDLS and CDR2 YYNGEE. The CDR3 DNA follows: TGTGCCAGCAGCCCTCGGGACAGGGGACAACTGTTTTTT. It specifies CASSPRDRGQLFF.

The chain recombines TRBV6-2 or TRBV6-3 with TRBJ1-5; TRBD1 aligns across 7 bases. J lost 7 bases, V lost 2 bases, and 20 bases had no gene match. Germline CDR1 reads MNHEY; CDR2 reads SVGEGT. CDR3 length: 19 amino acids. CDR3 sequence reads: CASSYESLDRPPGRQPQHF. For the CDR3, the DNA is TGTGCCAGCAGTTACGAGTCCCTGGACAGGCCCCCCGGTAGGCAGCCCCAGCATTTT.

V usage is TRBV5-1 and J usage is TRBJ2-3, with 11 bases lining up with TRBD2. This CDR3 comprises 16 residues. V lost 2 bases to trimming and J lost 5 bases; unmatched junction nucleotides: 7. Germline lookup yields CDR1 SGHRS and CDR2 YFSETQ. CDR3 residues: CASSFPTSGVEDTQYF. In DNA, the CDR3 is TGCGCCAGCAGCTTCCCGACTAGCGGGGTGGAAGATACGCAGTATTTT.

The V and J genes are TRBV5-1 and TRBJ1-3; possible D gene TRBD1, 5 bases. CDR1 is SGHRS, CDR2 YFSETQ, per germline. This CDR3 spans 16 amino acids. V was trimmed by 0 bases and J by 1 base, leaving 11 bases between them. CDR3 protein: CASSLDSGGSGNTIYF. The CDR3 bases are TGCGCCAGCAGCTTGGATTCCGGGGGGTCTGGAAACACCATATATTTT.

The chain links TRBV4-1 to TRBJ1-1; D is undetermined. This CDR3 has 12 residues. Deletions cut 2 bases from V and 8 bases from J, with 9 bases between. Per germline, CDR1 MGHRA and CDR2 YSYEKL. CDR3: CASSQPLEEAFF. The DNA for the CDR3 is TGCGCCAGCAGCCAACCCCTGGAGGAAGCTTTCTTT.

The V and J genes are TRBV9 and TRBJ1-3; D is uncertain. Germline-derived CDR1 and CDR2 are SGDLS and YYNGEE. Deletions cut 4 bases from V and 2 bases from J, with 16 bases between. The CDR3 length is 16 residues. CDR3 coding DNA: TGTGCCAGCAGCATGGACGGAGGGAACCCTGGAAACACCATATATTTT. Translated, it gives CASSMDGGNPGNTIYF.

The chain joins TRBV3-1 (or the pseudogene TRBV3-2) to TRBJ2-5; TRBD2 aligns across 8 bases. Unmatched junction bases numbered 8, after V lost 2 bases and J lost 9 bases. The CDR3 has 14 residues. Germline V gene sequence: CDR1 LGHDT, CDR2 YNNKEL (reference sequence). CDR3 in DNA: TGTGCCAGCAGCCAACAGTCCCTACTAGCGGCCCAGTACTTC. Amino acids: CASSQQSLLAAQYF.

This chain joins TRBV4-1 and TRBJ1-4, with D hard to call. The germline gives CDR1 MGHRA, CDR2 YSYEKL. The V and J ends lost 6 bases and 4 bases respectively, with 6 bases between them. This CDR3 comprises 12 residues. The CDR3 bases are TGCGCCAGCAGTGAGGTTAATGAAAAACTGTTTTTT. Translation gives CASSEVNEKLFF.

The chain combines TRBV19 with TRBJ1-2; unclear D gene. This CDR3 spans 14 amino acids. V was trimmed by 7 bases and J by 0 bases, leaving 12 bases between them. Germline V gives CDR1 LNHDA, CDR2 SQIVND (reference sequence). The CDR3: CASNHAGANYGYTF. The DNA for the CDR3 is TGTGCCAGTAACCACGCCGGGGCTAACTATGGCTACACCTTC. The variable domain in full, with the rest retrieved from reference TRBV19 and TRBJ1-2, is DGGITQSPKYLFRKEGQNVTLSCEQNLNHDAMYWYRQDPGQGLRLIYYSQIVNDFQKGDIAEGYSVSREKKESFPLTVTSAQKNPTAFYLCASNHAGANYGYTFGSGTRLTVV.

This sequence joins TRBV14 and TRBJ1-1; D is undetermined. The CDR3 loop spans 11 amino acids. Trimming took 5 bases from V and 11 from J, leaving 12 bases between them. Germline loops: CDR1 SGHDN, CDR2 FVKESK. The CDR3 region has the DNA TGTGCCAGCAGCGCTGGAGGTCGGGCTTTCTTT. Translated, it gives CASSAGGRAFF.

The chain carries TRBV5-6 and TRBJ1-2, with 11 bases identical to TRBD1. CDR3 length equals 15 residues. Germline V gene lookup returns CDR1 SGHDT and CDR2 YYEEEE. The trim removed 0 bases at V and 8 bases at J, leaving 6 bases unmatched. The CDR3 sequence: CASSLAGQGAGGYTF. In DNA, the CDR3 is TGTGCCAGCAGCTTGGCCGGACAGGGGGCTGGCGGCTACACCTTC.

The CDR3 sequence: CASSLGGTGGANTIYF. CDR3 in DNA: TGTGCCAGCAGTTTAGGGGGGACAGGGGGCGCGAACACCATATATTTT. This sequence joins TRBV28 and TRBJ1-3, with 12 bases matching TRBD1. Trimming removed 2 bases from V and 7 bases from J; junction bases left unmatched: 6. The CDR3 totals 16 residues. The germline CDR1 and CDR2 sequences are MDHEN and SYDVKM.

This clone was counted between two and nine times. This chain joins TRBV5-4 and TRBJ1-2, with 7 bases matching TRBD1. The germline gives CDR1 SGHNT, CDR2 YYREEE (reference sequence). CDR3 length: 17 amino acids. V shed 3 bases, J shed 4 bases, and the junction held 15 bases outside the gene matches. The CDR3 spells CASSSGGNRGRPYGYTF. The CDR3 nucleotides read TGTGCCAGCAGCTCAGGGGGGAATAGGGGCAGGCCCTATGGCTACACCTTC. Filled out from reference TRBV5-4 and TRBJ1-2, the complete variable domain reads ETGVTQSPTHLIKTRGQQVTLRCSSQSGHNTVSWYQQALGQGPQFIFQYYREEENGRGNFPPRFSGLQFPNYSSELNVNALELDDSALYLCASSSGGNRGRPYGYTFGSGTRLTVV.

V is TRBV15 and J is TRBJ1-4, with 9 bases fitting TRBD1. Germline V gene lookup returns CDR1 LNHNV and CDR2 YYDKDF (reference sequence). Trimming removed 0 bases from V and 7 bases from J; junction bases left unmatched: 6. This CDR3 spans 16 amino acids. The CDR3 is CATSRDAGQGFEKLFF. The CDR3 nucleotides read TGTGCCACCAGCAGAGATGCGGGACAGGGTTTTGAAAAACTGTTTTTT. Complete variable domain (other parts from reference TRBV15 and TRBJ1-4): DAMVIQNPRYQVTQFGKPVTLSCSQTLNHNVMYWYQQKSSQAPKLLFHYYDKDFNNEADTPDNFQSRRPNTSFCFLDIRSPGLGDTAMYLCATSRDAGQGFEKLFFGSGTQLSVL.

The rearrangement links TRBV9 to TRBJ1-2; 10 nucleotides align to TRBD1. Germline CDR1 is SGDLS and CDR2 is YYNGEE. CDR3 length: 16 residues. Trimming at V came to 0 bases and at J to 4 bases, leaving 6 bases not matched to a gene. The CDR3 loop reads CASSVAGTGEGYGYTF. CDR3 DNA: TGTGCCAGCAGCGTAGCCGGGACAGGGGAGGGCTATGGCTACACCTTC. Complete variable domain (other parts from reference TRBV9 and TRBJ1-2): DSGVTQTPKHLITATGQRVTLRCSPRSGDLSVYWYQQSLDQGLQFLIQYYNGEERAKGNILERFSAQQFPDLHSELNLSSLELGDSALYFCASSVAGTGEGYGYTFGSGTRLTVV.

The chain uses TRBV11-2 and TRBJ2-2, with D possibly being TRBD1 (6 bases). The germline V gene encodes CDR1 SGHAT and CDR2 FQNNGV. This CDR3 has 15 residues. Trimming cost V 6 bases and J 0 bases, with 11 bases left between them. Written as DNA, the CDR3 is TGTGCCAGCAGACCAGGACAGTCGAACACCGGGGAGCTGTTTTTT. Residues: CASRPGQSNTGELFF.